The 4 T cell receptor beta chains reported below all come from one sample, sequenced in a study of cytomegalovirus exposure and HLA in healthy donors. Researchers ran the PCR with 60 Vbeta and 13 Jbeta primers. The method was immunoSEQ multiplex PCR; TCRdb's version includes in-frame clones alone and lacks a portion of them. The sample has 150,000 to 200,000 clones; about 86% are singletons. The specimen sequenced was PBMCs. Source of these receptors: a woman between 18 and 30 years old in good health and CMV-seronegative.

The chain has TRBV29-1 and TRBJ2-3; 7 bases match TRBD2. This CDR3 is built from 16 residues. The germline CDR1 and CDR2 sequences are SQVTM and ANQGSEA. Unmatched junction bases numbered 6, after V lost 0 bases and J lost 0 bases. The CDR3 here is CSVEEVWGGSTDTQYF. CDR3 DNA: TGCAGCGTTGAAGAGGTCTGGGGGGGAAGCACAGATACGCAGTATTTT.

This clone showed up just once. The V gene is TRBV6-5, the J gene TRBJ2-1; 8 bases match TRBD2. This CDR3 has 13 amino acids. The trim removed 0 bases at V and 10 bases at J, leaving 2 bases unmatched. Per germline, CDR1 MNHEY and CDR2 SVGAGI. The CDR3: CASSYSSGEEQFF. The CDR3 region has the DNA TGTGCCAGCAGTTACTCTAGCGGGGAGGAGCAGTTCTTC.

This rearrangement joins TRBV6-5 to TRBJ2-5; a weak D match, TRBD1 (6 bases). The CDR3 has 15 residues. V was pared by 2 bases and J by 4 bases, with 14 bases between. Germline CDR1 MNHEY, CDR2 SVGAGI. In nucleotides, the CDR3 is TGTGCCAGCAGTTACGGCGGAAGCAGGGGAGAGACCCAGTACTTC. This encodes CASSYGGSRGETQYF.

The chain employs TRBV2 and TRBJ2-7, with 7 bases matching TRBD2. CDR3 length equals 16 residues. With V trimmed by 2 bases and J by 6 bases, 13 bases remained unmatched. Germline V gene sequence: CDR1 SNHLY, CDR2 FYNNEI. The CDR3 DNA sequence: TGTGCCAGCAGTGAACGCGTTGGACTAGTGATGTTCGAGCAGTACTTC. It specifies CASSERVGLVMFEQYF. The whole variable domain, filled in from reference TRBV2 and TRBJ2-7, reads EPEVTQTPSHQVTQMGQEVILRCVPISNHLYFYWYRQILGQKVEFLVSFYNNEISEKSEIFDDQFSVERPDGSNFTLKIRSTKLEDSAMYFCASSERVGLVMFEQYFGPGTRLTVT.